These 10 T cell receptor beta chains came from one sample sequenced in a study of blood T cell repertoires in COVID-19. Repertoires were generated with immunoSEQ multiplex PCR, while TCRdb's copy carries only in-frame clones and drops some. The sample lists roughly 11,000 clones; approximately 89% were seen once. The material sequenced was peripheral blood. These receptors came from a human donor in a cohort sampled during active COVID-19.

This chain uses TRBV5-6 with TRBJ1-2, with 9 bases aligning to TRBD1. The J segment lost 3 bases and the V segment lost 3 bases, leaving 9 bases of the junction unmatched. This CDR3 spans 16 amino acids. Per germline, CDR1 SGHDT and CDR2 YYEEEE. CDR3 protein: CASSSPRDRDYYGYTF. Here the CDR3 DNA reads TGTGCCAGCAGCTCCCCCCGGGACAGGGATTACTATGGCTACACCTTC.

Only a few counts were recorded for this clone. The CDR3 loop is CASSPTGREYEQYF. Written as DNA, the CDR3 is TGTGCCAGCAGCCCCACAGGGAGAGAATACGAGCAGTACTTC. The chain is built from TRBV7-9 and TRBJ2-7; a possible D gene is TRBD1 (6 bases). Germline-derived CDR1 and CDR2 are SEHNR and FQNEAQ (reference sequence). The CDR3 totals 14 residues. The V end was cut by 5 bases, the J end by 4 bases, with 15 bases between.

The V and J genes are TRBV5-5 and TRBJ2-5, with 12 bases that match TRBD2. The germline gives CDR1 SGHKS, CDR2 YYEKEE (reference sequence). With 1 base clipped from V and 9 bases from J, the junction kept 13 bases outside the gene matches. This CDR3 is 17 amino acids long. CDR3 coding DNA: TGTGCCAGCAGCTTGACTAGCGGGGGGCCCTCGTGGGGGGCCCAGTACTTC. This gives the protein CASSLTSGGPSWGAQYF.

V and J are TRBV7-2 and TRBJ1-5; D gene ambiguous. V was cut by 0 bases and J by 6 bases, with 18 bases left in between. The V gene's germline CDR1 is SGHTA and CDR2 FQGNSA. This CDR3 has 17 amino acids. This chain's CDR3 is CASSLALGGPRAQPQHF. In DNA, the CDR3 is TGTGCCAGCAGCTTAGCGCTGGGTGGGCCGCGCGCTCAGCCCCAGCATTTT. The entire variable domain, with the rest obtained from reference TRBV7-2 and TRBJ1-5, is as follows: GAGVSQSPSNKVTEKGKDVELRCDPISGHTALYWYRQSLGQGLEFLIYFQGNSAPDKSGLPSDRFSAERTGGSVSTLTIQRTQQEDSAVYLCASSLALGGPRAQPQHFGDGTRLSIL.

The rearrangement uses TRBV5-1 and TRBJ2-1; 9 bases align to TRBD1. This CDR3 spans 14 amino acids. CDR1 and CDR2 (germline): SGHRS, YFSETQ. The V segment lost 6 bases and the J segment 5 bases; nucleotides outside the gene matches: 6. The CDR3 protein is CASTWDRVDNEQFF. In DNA form, the CDR3 reads TGCGCCAGCACCTGGGACAGGGTCGACAATGAGCAGTTCTTC. The whole variable domain, filled in from reference TRBV5-1 and TRBJ2-1, reads KAGVTQTPRYLIKTRGQQVTLSCSPISGHRSVSWYQQTPGQGLQFLFEYFSETQRNKGNFPGRFSGRQFSNSRSEMNVSTLELGDSALYLCASTWDRVDNEQFFGPGTRLTVL.

The V call is TRBV19, the J call TRBJ2-1; 12 bases fit TRBD1. In germline, CDR1 is LNHDA, CDR2 SQIVND (reference sequence). The ends lost 6 bases at V and 9 bases at J; junction bases unmatched: 12. This CDR3 has 16 amino acids. The CDR3 coding sequence is TGTGCCAGTAGACCGGGACAGGGGGCCCCGTCTGGTGAGCAGTTCTTC. Protein: CASRPGQGAPSGEQFF.

Note on this clone: The sample has other DNA sequences that encode this CDR3 too. The chain is built from TRBV18 and TRBJ2-7; D uncertain. The germline V gene has CDR1 KGHSH and CDR2 LQKENI. This CDR3 is 13 amino acids long. V lost 3 bases to trimming and J lost 6 bases, with 12 bases between them. CDR3 in amino acids: CASSPSGSFEQYF. In nucleotides, the CDR3 is TGTGCCAGCTCACCCTCGGGTAGTTTCGAGCAGTACTTC.

The V and J genes are TRBV28 and TRBJ2-2, with D possibly being TRBD1 (5 bases). Germline CDR1 MDHEN, CDR2 SYDVKM. The CDR3 consists of 13 residues. The ends were cut back, 4 bases at V and 5 bases at J, with 8 bases in the middle. CDR3 sequence (DNA): TGTGCCAGCAGTTCCCGACAGACCGGGGAGCTGTTTTTT. It encodes CASSSRQTGELFF.

The chain uses TRBV6-5 and TRBJ1-6; a possible D gene is TRBD1 (5 bases). Germline CDR1 and CDR2: MNHEY and SVGAGI. Trimming pared 0 bases from V and 16 bases from J, leaving 19 bases between. This CDR3 has 15 amino acids. CDR3 DNA: TGTGCCAGCAGTTACTCCCGGGGGGTTTCGGAATCTCTCCACTTT. Protein: CASSYSRGVSESLHF.

This chain joins TRBV4-2 and TRBJ1-1, with a weak D call TRBD1 (5 bases). The V gene lost 0 bases and the J gene lost 5 bases, with 10 bases spanning the gap. The germline CDR1 and CDR2 sequences are LGHNA and YNFKEQ. This CDR3 spans 14 amino acids. DNA of the CDR3: TGTGCCAGCAGCCAAGACAGGGTTAGGACTGAAGCTTTCTTT. Its translation: CASSQDRVRTEAFF.